This TCR beta chain came from a study of T cells in Graves' hyperthyroidism and ophthalmopathy. With V trimmed by 6 bases and J by 5 bases, 11 bases remained unmatched. The CDR3 length is 16 residues. The study defined stable Graves' hyperthyroidism as no ophthalmopathy progression within 18 months. Study-wide findings and caveats: Ophthalmopathy was distinguished from stable hyperthyroidism by 13 V-J signatures. Appearing also in blood were most of the thyroid clonotypes expanded above 0.001.

TCR beta CDR3 sequences were amplified from RNA transcripts. The primer set for the first-round RT-PCR of the TCR CDR3 was HTBI. MiXCR, run by TCRdb on the multiplex PCR reads, gives a single entry per CDR3 protein. The sample carries about 360,000 distinct CDR3 sequences, roughly an eighth recorded once. This clonotype was picked up many times. Its specificity is unknown. This chain links TRBV12-3 or TRBV12-4 with TRBJ2-5; 11 nucleotides match TRBD2. The TCR comes from a woman aged 18-29 years with Graves' hyperthyroidism. The sequenced sample was blood. In DNA form, the CDR3 reads TGTGCCAGCAGCTCCCCGGGACTAGCGGCTCGCGAGACCCAGTACTTC. Its translation is CASSSPGLAARETQYF.